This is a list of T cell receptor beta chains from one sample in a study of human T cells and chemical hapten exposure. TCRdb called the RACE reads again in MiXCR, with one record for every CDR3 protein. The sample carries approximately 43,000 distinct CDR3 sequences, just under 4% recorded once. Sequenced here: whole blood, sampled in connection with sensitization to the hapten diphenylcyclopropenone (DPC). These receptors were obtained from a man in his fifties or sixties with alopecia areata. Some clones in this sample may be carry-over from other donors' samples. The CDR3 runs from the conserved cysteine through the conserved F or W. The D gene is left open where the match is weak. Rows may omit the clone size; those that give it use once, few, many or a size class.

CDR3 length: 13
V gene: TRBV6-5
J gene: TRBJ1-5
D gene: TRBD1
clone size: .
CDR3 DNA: TGTGCCAACAGCGGACAGGGAAATCAGCCCCAGCATTTT
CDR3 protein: CANSGQGNQPQHF

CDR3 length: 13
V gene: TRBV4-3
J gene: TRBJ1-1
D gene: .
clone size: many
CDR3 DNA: TGCGCCAGCAGCCAAGTAAGCGAAACTGAAGCTTTCTTT
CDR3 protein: CASSQVSETEAFF

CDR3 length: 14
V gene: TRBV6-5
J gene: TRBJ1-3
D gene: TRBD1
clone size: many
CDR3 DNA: TGTGCCAGCAGTTACCAGGGACAGGGTGACACCATATATTTT
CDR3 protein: CASSYQGQGDTIYF

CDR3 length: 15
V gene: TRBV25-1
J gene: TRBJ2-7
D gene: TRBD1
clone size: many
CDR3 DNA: TGTGCCAGCAGTTCTCGACAGGGTGTTCAGTACGAGCAGTACTTC
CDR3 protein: CASSSRQGVQYEQYF

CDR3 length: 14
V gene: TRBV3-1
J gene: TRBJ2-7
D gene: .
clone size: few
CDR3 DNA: TGTGCCAGCAGCCAAGGTGACAGATACTACGAGCAGTACTTC
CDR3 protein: CASSQGDRYYEQYF

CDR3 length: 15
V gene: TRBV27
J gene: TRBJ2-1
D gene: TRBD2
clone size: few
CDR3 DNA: TGTGCCAGCAGTTTAACTAGCGCGTCCTACAATGAGCAGTTCTTC
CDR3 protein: CASSLTSASYNEQFF

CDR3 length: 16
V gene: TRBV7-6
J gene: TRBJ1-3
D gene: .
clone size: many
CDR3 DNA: TGTGCCAGCAGCCGGGGAGGGGGTACCGCTGGAAACACCATATATTTT
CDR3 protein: CASSRGGGTAGNTIYF

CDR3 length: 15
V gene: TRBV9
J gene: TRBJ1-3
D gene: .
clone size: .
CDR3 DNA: TGTGCCAGTCAACGGGGGGTCAGCTCTGGAAACACCATATATTTT
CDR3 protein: CASQRGVSSGNTIYF

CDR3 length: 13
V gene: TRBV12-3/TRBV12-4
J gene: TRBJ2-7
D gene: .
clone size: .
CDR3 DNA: TGTGCCAGCAGTTTGGGGACGGGATATTCCCCCTTTTTC
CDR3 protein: CASSLGTGYSPFF

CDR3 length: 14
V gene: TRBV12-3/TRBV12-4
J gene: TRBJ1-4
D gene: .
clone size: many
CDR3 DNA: TGTGCCAGCAGTTTGTCAGGGATAGATGAAAAACTGTTTTTT
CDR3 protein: CASSLSGIDEKLFF

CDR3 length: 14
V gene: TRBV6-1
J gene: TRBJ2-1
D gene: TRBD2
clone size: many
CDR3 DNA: TGTGCCAGCGGGGGACTAGCGGGAGGGCGGGAGCAGTTCTTC
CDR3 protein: CASGGLAGGREQFF

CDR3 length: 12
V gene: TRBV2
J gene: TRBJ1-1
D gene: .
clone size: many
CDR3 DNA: TGTGCCAGCAGTACAGTGAACACTGAAGCTTTCTTT
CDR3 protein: CASSTVNTEAFF

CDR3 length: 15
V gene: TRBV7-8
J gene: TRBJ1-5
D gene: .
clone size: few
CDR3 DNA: TGTGCCAGCAGCTTAGAGGGGTTAAGCAATCAGCCCCAGCATTTT
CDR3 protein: CASSLEGLSNQPQHF

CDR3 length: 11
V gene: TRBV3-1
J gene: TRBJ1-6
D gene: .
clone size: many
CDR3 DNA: TGTGCCAGCAGCCAAGGGGGCAGCCAACACTTT
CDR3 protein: CASSQGGSQHF

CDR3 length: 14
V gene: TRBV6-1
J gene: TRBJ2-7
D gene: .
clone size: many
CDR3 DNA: TGTGCCAGCAGTGAAGCACCTCAGGGGTACGAGCAGTACTTC
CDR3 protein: CASSEAPQGYEQYF

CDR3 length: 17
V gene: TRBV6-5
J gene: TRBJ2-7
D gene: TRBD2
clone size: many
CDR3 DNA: TGTGCCAGCAGTTACTCGGGGGGGACCGGGCTACCCTACGAGCAGTACTTC
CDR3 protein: CASSYSGGTGLPYEQYF

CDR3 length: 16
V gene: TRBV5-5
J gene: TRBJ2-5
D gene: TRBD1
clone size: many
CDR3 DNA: TGTGCCAGCAGCTCTCCTGGACAGGGGGCGGGTGAGACCCAGTACTTC
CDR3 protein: CASSSPGQGAGETQYF

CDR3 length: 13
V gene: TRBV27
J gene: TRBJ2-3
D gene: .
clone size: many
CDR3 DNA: TGTGCCAGCAGTTTAGGGAGCACAGATACGCAGTATTTT
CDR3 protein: CASSLGSTDTQYF

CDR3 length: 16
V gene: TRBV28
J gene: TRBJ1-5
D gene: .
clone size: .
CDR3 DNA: TGTGCCAGCAGTGGTGCTTTGGGCACTAGCAATCAGCCCCAGCATTTT
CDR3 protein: CASSGALGTSNQPQHF

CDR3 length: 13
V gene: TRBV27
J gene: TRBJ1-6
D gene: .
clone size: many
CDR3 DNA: TGTGCCAGCAGTTTAATCGGGAATTCACCCCTCCACTTT
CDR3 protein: CASSLIGNSPLHF

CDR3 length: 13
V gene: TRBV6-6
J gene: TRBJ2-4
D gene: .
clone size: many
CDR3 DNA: TGTGCCAGCCGGGTCTTAGCCAAAAACATTCAGTACTTC
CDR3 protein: CASRVLAKNIQYF

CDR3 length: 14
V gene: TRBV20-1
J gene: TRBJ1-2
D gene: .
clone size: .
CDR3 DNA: TGCAGTGCTAGACCCCCGGAGGGAAGCTATGGCTACACCTTC
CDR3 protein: CSARPPEGSYGYTF

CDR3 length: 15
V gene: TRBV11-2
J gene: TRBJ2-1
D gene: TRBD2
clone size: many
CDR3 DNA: TGTGCCAGCAGCAAAACTAGCGACTCCTACAATGAGCAGTTCTTC
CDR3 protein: CASSKTSDSYNEQFF

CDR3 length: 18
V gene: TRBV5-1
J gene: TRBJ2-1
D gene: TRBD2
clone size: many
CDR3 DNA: TGCGCCAGCAGCTTGACCGTAGCGGGAGTAGGGTCCTACAATGAGCAGTTCTTC
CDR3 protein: CASSLTVAGVGSYNEQFF

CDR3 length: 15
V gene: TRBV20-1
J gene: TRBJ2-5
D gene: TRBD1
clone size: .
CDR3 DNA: TGCAGTGCTAGAGTAGTGACAGGGGACGGAGAGACCCAGTACTTC
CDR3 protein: CSARVVTGDGETQYF

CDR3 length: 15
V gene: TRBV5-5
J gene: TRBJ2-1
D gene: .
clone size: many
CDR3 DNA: TGTGCCAGCAGTAGCCGCGACAGACCATACAATGAGCAGTTCTTC
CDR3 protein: CASSSRDRPYNEQFF

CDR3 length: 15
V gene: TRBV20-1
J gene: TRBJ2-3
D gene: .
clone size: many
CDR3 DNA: TGCAGTGTTGCAGGGGGGAGCGGGCGCACAGATACGCAGTATTTT
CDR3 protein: CSVAGGSGRTDTQYF

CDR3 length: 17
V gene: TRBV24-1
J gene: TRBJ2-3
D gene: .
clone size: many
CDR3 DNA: TGTGCCACCAGTGACTCCGGGACAAGGCCCCGGAGAGATACGCAGTATTTT
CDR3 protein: CATSDSGTRPRRDTQYF

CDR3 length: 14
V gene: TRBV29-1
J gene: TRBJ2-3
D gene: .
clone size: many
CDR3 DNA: TGCAGCGTTGAAGGAGTGCCTAGCCCATATACGCAGTATTTT
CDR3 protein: CSVEGVPSPYTQYF

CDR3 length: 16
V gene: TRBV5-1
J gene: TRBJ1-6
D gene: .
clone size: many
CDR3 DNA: TGCGCCAGCAGCTTGGTAGGAGGGGAGGATAATTCACCCCTCCACTTT
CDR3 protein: CASSLVGGEDNSPLHF

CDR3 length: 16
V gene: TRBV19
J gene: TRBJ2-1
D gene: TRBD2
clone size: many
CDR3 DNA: TGTGCCAGTACCGGAAGAGTGGCGGGAGGCTATAATGAGCAGTTCTTC
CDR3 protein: CASTGRVAGGYNEQFF

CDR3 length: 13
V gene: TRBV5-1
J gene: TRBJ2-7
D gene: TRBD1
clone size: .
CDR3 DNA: TGCGCCAGCAGCTTGGAGGACAGGCAAGCTCAGTACTTC
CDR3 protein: CASSLEDRQAQYF

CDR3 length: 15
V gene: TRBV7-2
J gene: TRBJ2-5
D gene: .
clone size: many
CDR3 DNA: TGTGCCAGCAGCTTCCAGTCAGGGTTCCAAGAGACCCAGTACTTC
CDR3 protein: CASSFQSGFQETQYF

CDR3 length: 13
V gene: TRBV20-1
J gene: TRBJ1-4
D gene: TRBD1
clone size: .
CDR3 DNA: TGCAGTGCTCCCGGGACAGGGATGGACAAACTGTTTTTT
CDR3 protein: CSAPGTGMDKLFF

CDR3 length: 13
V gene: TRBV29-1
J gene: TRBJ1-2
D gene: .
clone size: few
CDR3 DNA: TGCAGCGTTGAGATGGGGGGCGGCTATGGCTATACCTTC
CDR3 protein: CSVEMGGGYGYTF

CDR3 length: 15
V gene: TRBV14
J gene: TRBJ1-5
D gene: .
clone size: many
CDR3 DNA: TGTGCCATCCCGAGGGATTCTTATAGCAATCAGCCCCAGCATTTT
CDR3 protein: CAIPRDSYSNQPQHF

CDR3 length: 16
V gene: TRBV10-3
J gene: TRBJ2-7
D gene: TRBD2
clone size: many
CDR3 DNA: TGTGCCATCAGTGGCATACGGACTAGCGGGAGATACGAGCAGTACTTC
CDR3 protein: CAISGIRTSGRYEQYF

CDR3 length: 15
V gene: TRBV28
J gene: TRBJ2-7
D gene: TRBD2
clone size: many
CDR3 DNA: TGTGCCAGCAGTTTATCGAGCGGGAGTACCTACGAGCAGTACTTC
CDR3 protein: CASSLSSGSTYEQYF

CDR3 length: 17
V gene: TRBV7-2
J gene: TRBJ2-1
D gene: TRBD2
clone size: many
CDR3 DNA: TGTGCCAGCAGCTTAGCCTGGGGACTAGCGGGAGACAATGAGCAGTTCTTC
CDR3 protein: CASSLAWGLAGDNEQFF

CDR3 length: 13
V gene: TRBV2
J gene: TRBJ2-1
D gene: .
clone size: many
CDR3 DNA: TGTGCCAGCAACATCATACCTAACAATGAGCAGTTCTTC
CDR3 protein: CASNIIPNNEQFF

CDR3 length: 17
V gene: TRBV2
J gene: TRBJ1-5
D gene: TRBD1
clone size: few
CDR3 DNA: TGTGCCAGCAGACCGGGACAGGGGGTACAGGAGAGTCAGCCCCAGCATTTT
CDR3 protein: CASRPGQGVQESQPQHF

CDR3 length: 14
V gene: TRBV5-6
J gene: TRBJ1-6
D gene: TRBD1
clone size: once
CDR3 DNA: TGTGCCGGCAGCCCCGGACAGGGGAATTCACCCCTCCACTTT
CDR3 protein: CAGSPGQGNSPLHF

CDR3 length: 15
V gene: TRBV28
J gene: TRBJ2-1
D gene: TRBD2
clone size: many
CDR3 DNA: TGTGCCAGCAGCTCGGGACTAGCGGGTTACAATGAGCAGTTCTTC
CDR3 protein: CASSSGLAGYNEQFF